One and the same sample provided the 6 T cell receptor beta chains below, sequenced in a study of blood T cell repertoires in COVID-19 (dated by TCRdb to 2020 to 2022). Library prep was done by the immunoSEQ multiplex PCR assay. Sourced from immuneACCESS, this table was stored by TCRdb with only in-frame sequences that have V and J called. A share of the clones is absent; for the studies checked, an unresolved V gene accounts for under half, and the remainder has no known explanation. This sample gives about 300,000 clones in total; roughly 90% of them show up just once. Approximately 2% of the sample belongs to the ten largest clones. The sample taken for sequencing was peripheral blood. These receptors all stem from a woman under 40 with COVID-19, enrolled during active disease.

The rearrangement joins TRBV24-1 to TRBJ1-5, with 7 bases lining up with TRBD1. The CDR3 runs to 14 residues. V shed 7 bases, J shed 3 bases, and the junction held 5 bases outside the gene matches. Germline V lookup: CDR1 KGHDR, CDR2 SFDVKD. The CDR3 reads CATSDGQVNQPQHF. The CDR3 DNA reads TGTGCCACCAGCGACGGACAGGTCAATCAGCCCCAGCATTTT.

V is TRBV5-5 and J is TRBJ1-2, with D possibly TRBD1 on 5 matching bases. The V and J ends lost 4 bases and 1 base respectively, with 11 bases between them. This CDR3 is built from 14 residues. Germline lookup yields CDR1 SGHKS and CDR2 YYEKEE (reference sequence). The CDR3 sequence: CASSRTDSNYGYTF. CDR3 in DNA: TGTGCCAGCAGCCGAACCGACAGTAACTATGGCTACACCTTC.

This clone appeared a few times. This chain links TRBV19 with TRBJ1-1, with a tentative D call TRBD1 (5 bases). The CDR3 runs 13 residues. Per germline, CDR1 LNHDA and CDR2 SQIVND (reference sequence). Trimming took off 5 bases at V and 1 base at J, with 8 bases between the two ends. The CDR3 sequence is CASSWTKNTEAFF. The DNA of the CDR3 is TGTGCCAGTAGTTGGACAAAGAACACTGAAGCTTTCTTT.

The chain carries TRBV7-2 and TRBJ1-5, with TRBD1 identical over 8 bases. Trimming took 5 bases from V and 2 from J; bases not matched to a gene: 2. The CDR3 has 14 residues. CDR1 SGHTA and CDR2 FQGNSA come from the germline V gene. The CDR3 DNA sequence: TGTGCCAGCAGCCCGACAGGGGGCAATCAGCCCCAGCATTTT. This encodes CASSPTGGNQPQHF.

The V gene is TRBV28, the J gene TRBJ1-2; D gene unclear. The CDR3 has 12 amino acids. Germline V gene data show CDR1 as MDHEN and CDR2 as SYDVKM. V lost 4 bases and J lost 4, with 7 bases in between. In DNA form, the CDR3 reads TGTGCCAGCAGTTCTGGGCTCTATGGCTACACCTTC. Translation gives CASSSGLYGYTF.

CDR3 sequence: CASRTGSSYEQYV. The CDR3, as DNA: TGTGCCAGCAGGACAGGGAGCTCCTACGAGCAGTACGTC. The chain uses TRBV5-6 and TRBJ2-7, with TRBD1 matching 7 bases. The length of the CDR3 is 13 residues. The V and J ends lost 5 bases and 0 bases, in that order; junction bases with no gene match: 2. From germline, CDR1 is SGHDT and CDR2 YYEEEE.